This TCR beta chain emerged from a study of blood T cell repertoires in COVID-19. Background on the study: Samples of COVID-19 (acute and convalescent) were obtained from the United States, Italy and Spain.

After removal of 3 bases from V and 5 bases from J, the junction contained 11 bases not matched to a gene. CDR3 length: 15 residues. CDR1 and CDR2 from the germline V gene are DFQATT and SNEGSKA (reference sequence). Libraries were prepared by immunoSEQ multiplex PCR; TCRdb keeps only in-frame clonotypes and omits some of them. The sample has 150,000 to 200,000 clones, 81% seen once. The TCR was taken from a man aged 60 to 69 with active or convalescent COVID-19. The sequencing sample was made of peripheral blood. This chain connects TRBV20-1 to TRBJ1-1; TRBD1 matches 8 bases. Here the CDR3 DNA reads TGCAGTGCTAGTGGGCCAGGGGGCGTAAGGACTGAAGCTTTCTTT. Its protein is CSASGPGGVRTEAFF.